This TCR beta chain was identified in a study of blood T cell repertoires in COVID-19. Across the study: The cDNA or gDNA used as material had been derived from T cells, B-cell-depleted T cells, or PBMCs.

Method: immunoSEQ multiplex PCR; TCRdb's copy keeps in-frame clones and lacks some. Counted here are about 280,000 clones, 70% to 90% occurring once; the ten biggest clones make up about 1%. The study drew participants aged about 18 to 90 years from around 24 US areas. Recovered status applied to Cohort 3 donors who had two consecutive negative PCRs. It also applied to those with clearance or with symptom resolution. This clone was picked up one time. Trimming cost V 0 bases and J 7 bases; bases outside gene matches: 9. Germline assignment: CDR1 SGHRS and CDR2 YFSETQ. The CDR3 length is 15 residues. The sample comprised PBMCs or T cells enriched from blood (not recorded which). V gene TRBV5-1 combines with J gene TRBJ1-2, with 7 nucleotides matching TRBD1. The receptor's source is a woman younger than 45 who had recovered from COVID-19. The CDR3 protein is CASSLGFEGASGYTF. Here the CDR3 DNA reads TGCGCCAGCAGCTTGGGGTTTGAGGGGGCCAGTGGCTACACCTTC.